This TCR beta chain came from a study of blood T cell repertoires in COVID-19. The V and J ends lost 1 base and 2 bases, in that order; junction bases with no gene match: 9. Germline CDR1 reads SGHVS; CDR2 reads FNYEAQ. CDR3 size: 17 residues. Authors' analysis steps: Cell counts per sample came from amplifying reference gene primers. TCRdb's copy holds only in-frame clones and misses some; the assay was immunoSEQ multiplex PCR. That table furnishes V, J and clone size, whereas the DNA furnished D and trimming. The sample gives 250,000 or so clones, about 87% of which show up once; around 3.1% is in the top ten. This clone appeared once. Grouping used clinical history reported by participants in a survey and questionnaire. A COVID-19 case was met by exposed participants within 2 weeks before study entry.

The specimen was PBMCs or T cells enriched from blood (not recorded which). The receptor comes from a woman aged 40 to 55 who had been exposed to COVID-19. V usage is TRBV7-6 and J usage is TRBJ2-3; 7 bases fit TRBD2. CDR3 in DNA: TGTGCCAGCAGCTTAGGGGTGGGCGGGGGTACCACAGATACGCAGTATTTT. It translates to CASSLGVGGGTTDTQYF.